This passage covers 13 T cell receptor beta chains from one sample sequenced in a study of blood T cell repertoires in COVID-19. Profiling relied on immunoSEQ multiplex PCR, and the TCRdb table lists in-frame clones only, not all of them. The table lists about 80,000 clones, 88% of them singletons, with around 6.6% in the top ten. The specimen sequenced was peripheral blood. The receptors here all came from a man aged 70-80 years with acute or convalescent COVID-19.

The V call is TRBV18, the J call TRBJ2-7; TRBD1 aligns across 12 bases. V shed 2 bases, J shed 3 bases, and the junction held 2 bases outside the gene matches. Germline loops: CDR1 KGHSH, CDR2 LQKENI. This CDR3 is 15 amino acids long. CDR3 in DNA: TGTGCCAGCTCACCAGGGACAGGGGGCTTCTACGAGCAGTACTTC. This translates into CASSPGTGGFYEQYF.

This chain links TRBV24-1 with TRBJ1-2; maybe TRBD1 (6 bases). Trimming shortened V by 2 bases and J by 2 bases, and 14 bases separated the two germline ends. Germline V gene lookup returns CDR1 KGHDR and CDR2 SFDVKD. CDR3 length: 16 residues. CDR3 nucleotides: TGTGCCACCAGTGATTCCACAGGGCGTATAAACTATGGCTACACCTTC. Translation: CATSDSTGRINYGYTF.

The chain uses TRBV7-9 and TRBJ2-7; TRBD1 agrees at 11 bases. The CDR3 has 14 amino acids. Looked up from germline, CDR1 is SEHNR and CDR2 is FQNEAQ (reference sequence). V was clipped by 5 bases and J by 6 bases; unmatched bases: 6. CDR3 bases: TGTGCCAGCAGCCCTGGAGGACAGGGGGCCGAGCAGTACTTC. Translating gives CASSPGGQGAEQYF.

The chain joins TRBV6-6 to TRBJ2-7, with 7 bases matching TRBD2. The CDR3 length is 16 residues. V trimming: 1 base; J trimming: 1 base; junction bases outside the gene matches: 7. Germline CDR1 reads MNHNY; CDR2 reads SVGAGI (reference sequence). CDR3 DNA: TGTGCCAGCAGTTACTTGGCGGGAGCGGTTTCCTACGAGCAGTACTTC. It yields the protein CASSYLAGAVSYEQYF.

This clone showed up just once. V gene TRBV18 combines with J gene TRBJ1-2; D uncertain. The germline CDR1 and CDR2 sequences are KGHSH and LQKENI. V was pared by 3 bases and J by 8 bases, with 10 bases between. The CDR3 has 12 amino acids. In nucleotides, the CDR3 is TGTGCCAGCTCACCGCAGGCCGGAGGCTACACCTTC. This encodes CASSPQAGGYTF.

The chain uses TRBV27 and TRBJ1-2; D ambiguous. Between the trimmed V and J ends, which lost 5 bases and 4 bases, there was a span of 14 bases. The germline V gene encodes CDR1 MNHEY and CDR2 SMNVEV (reference sequence). The CDR3 is made up of 14 amino acids. This chain's CDR3 is CASSPEGTIYGYTF. The CDR3, as DNA: TGTGCCAGCAGTCCCGAGGGCACCATCTATGGCTACACCTTC.

This chain connects TRBV2 to TRBJ1-1, with D perhaps TRBD1 (5 bases). The germline V gene encodes CDR1 SNHLY and CDR2 FYNNEI. Trimming removed 4 bases at V and 3 bases at J, with 15 bases between. This CDR3 contains 15 residues. CDR3: CASSAVGGVHTEAFF. CDR3 in DNA: TGTGCCAGCAGTGCGGTAGGAGGGGTACACACTGAAGCTTTCTTT.

V is TRBV5-6 and J is TRBJ1-1; D unresolved. CDR1 SGHDT and CDR2 YYEEEE come from the germline V gene. With 6 bases removed from V and 1 base from J, the gap between germline ends came to 13 bases. This CDR3 has 14 amino acids. The CDR3 here is CASTFTVKNTEAFF. CDR3 nucleotide sequence: TGTGCCAGCACATTCACGGTCAAGAACACTGAAGCTTTCTTT.

This chain connects TRBV5-1 to TRBJ2-3; D is unresolved. The germline V and J ends were trimmed by 0 bases and 11 bases, with 19 bases remaining between them. The CDR3 sequence is 15 residues long. Germline-derived CDR1 and CDR2 are SGHRS and YFSETQ. The CDR3 protein is CASSLGVQARYGQYF. The DNA of the CDR3 is TGCGCCAGCAGCTTGGGAGTCCAGGCCAGATATGGGCAGTATTTT.

This clone was recorded only once. CDR3 sequence reads: CASGSDRGLPIYEQYF. CDR3 coding DNA: TGCGCCAGCGGATCCGACAGGGGCCTTCCGATCTACGAGCAGTACTTC. The chain joins TRBV10-1 to TRBJ2-7; 8 positions agree with TRBD1. CDR1 is WNHNN, CDR2 SYGVQD, per germline (reference sequence). V lost 8 bases to trimming and J lost 3 bases; unmatched junction nucleotides: 15. The CDR3 contains 16 residues.

The rearrangement uses TRBV19 and TRBJ1-4; TRBD1 might be the D (5 bases). The CDR3 runs 15 residues. The V end was cut by 9 bases, the J end by 2 bases, with 16 bases between. CDR1 is LNHDA, CDR2 SQIVND, per germline (reference sequence). The DNA for the CDR3 is TGTGCCAGCCGGGGGGGTACCGGGACTAATGAAAAACTGTTTTTT. This gives the protein CASRGGTGTNEKLFF.

This sequence joins TRBV11-2 and TRBJ2-7; D call uncertain. V was pared by 1 base and J by 5 bases, with 12 bases between. The CDR3 contains 14 residues. The germline V gene has CDR1 SGHAT and CDR2 FQNNGV. The chain's CDR3 is CASSLGSVINEQYF. In DNA, the CDR3 is TGTGCCAGCAGCTTAGGCTCGGTGATTAACGAGCAGTACTTC.

This clone has more than one count but fewer than ten. J is TRBJ1-1 and V is TRBV4-1; 9 bases agree with TRBD1. The CDR3 loop spans 15 amino acids. V was pared by 4 bases and J by 5 bases, with 8 bases of the junction left unmatched. Germline CDR1 MGHRA, CDR2 YSYEKL. The CDR3 loop is CASSLRTGAGTEAFF. CDR3 nucleotide sequence: TGCGCCAGCAGCCTGAGGACAGGGGCTGGGACTGAAGCTTTCTTT.